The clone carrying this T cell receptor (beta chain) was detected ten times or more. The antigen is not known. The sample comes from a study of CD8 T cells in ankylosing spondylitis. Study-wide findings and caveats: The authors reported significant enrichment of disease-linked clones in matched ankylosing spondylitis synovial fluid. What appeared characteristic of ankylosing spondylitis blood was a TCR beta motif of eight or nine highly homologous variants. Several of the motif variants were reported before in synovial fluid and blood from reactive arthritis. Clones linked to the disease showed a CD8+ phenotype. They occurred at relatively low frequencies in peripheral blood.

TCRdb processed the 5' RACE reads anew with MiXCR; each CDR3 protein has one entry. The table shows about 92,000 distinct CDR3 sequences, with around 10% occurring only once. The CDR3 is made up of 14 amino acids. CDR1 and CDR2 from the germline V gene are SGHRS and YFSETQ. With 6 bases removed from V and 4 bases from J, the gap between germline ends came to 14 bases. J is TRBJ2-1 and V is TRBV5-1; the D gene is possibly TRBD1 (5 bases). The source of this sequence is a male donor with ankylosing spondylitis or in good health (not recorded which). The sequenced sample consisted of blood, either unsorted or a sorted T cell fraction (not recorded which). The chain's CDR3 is CASKRTQDYNEQFF. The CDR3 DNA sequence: TGCGCCAGCAAGAGGACACAAGATTACAATGAGCAGTTCTTC.